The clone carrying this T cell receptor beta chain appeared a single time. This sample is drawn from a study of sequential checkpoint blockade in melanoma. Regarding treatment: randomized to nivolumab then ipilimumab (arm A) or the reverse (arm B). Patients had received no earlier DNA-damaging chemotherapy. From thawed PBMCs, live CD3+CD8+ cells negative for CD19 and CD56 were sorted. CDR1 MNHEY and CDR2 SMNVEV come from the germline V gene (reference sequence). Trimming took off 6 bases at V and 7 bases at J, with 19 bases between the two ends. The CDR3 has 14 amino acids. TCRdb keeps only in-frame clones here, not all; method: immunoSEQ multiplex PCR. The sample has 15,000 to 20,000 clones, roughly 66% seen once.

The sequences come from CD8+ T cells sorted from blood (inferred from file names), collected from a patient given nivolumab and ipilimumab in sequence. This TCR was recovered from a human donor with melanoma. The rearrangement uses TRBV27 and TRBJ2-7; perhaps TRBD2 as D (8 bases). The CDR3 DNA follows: TGTGCCAGCAGCTGGACTAGCCCCAGGGGGGAGCAGTACTTC. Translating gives CASSWTSPRGEQYF.